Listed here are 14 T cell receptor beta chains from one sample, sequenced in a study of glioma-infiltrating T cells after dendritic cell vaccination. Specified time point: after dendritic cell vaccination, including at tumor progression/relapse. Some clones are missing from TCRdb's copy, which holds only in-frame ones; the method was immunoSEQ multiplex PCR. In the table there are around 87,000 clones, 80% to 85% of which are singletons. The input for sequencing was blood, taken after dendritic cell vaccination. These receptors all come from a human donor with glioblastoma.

CDR3 loop: CASSIGQGLFNEKLFF. The CDR3 region has the DNA TGCGCCAGCAGCATTGGACAGGGTCTGTTTAATGAAAAACTGTTTTTT. The V gene is TRBV5-1, the J gene TRBJ1-4; the match to TRBD1 covers 8 bases. Germline lookup yields CDR1 SGHRS and CDR2 YFSETQ. Trimming removed 4 bases from V and 4 bases from J; junction bases left unmatched: 9. The CDR3 is 16 residues long.

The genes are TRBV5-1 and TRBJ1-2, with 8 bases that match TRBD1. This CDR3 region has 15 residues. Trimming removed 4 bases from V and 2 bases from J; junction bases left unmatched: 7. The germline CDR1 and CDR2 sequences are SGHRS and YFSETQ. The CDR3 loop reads CASSKTGAKNYGYTF. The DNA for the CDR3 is TGCGCCAGCAGCAAGACAGGGGCAAAGAACTATGGCTACACCTTC. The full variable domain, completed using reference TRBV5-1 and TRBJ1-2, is KAGVTQTPRYLIKTRGQQVTLSCSPISGHRSVSWYQQTPGQGLQFLFEYFSETQRNKGNFPGRFSGRQFSNSRSEMNVSTLELGDSALYLCASSKTGAKNYGYTFGSGTRLTVV.

As DNA, the CDR3 is TGTGCCAGCACAGGGGGACAGGGGGTACCAGATACGCAGTATTTT. Protein product: CASTGGQGVPDTQYF. J is TRBJ2-3 and V is TRBV2; 11 bases are shared with TRBD1. The ends lost 7 bases at V and 4 bases at J; junction bases unmatched: 7. The germline V gene has CDR1 SNHLY and CDR2 FYNNEI. The CDR3 has 15 amino acids. The complete variable domain, with remaining parts taken from reference TRBV2 and TRBJ2-3, reads EPEVTQTPSHQVTQMGQEVILRCVPISNHLYFYWYRQILGQKVEFLVSFYNNEISEKSEIFDDQFSVERPDGSNFTLKIRSTKLEDSAMYFCASTGGQGVPDTQYFGPGTRLTVL.

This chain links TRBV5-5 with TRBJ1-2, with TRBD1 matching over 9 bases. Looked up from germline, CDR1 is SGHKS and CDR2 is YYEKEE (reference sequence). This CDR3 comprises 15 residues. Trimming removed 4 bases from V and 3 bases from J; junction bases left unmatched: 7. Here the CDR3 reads CASSPRQGVDYGYTF. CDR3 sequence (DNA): TGTGCCAGCAGCCCCCGACAGGGGGTGGACTATGGCTACACCTTC.

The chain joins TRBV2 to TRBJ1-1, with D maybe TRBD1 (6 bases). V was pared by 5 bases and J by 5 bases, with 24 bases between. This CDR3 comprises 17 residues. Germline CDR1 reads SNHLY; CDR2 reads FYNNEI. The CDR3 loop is CASSQEDRALFGTEAFF. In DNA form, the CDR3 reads TGTGCCAGCAGTCAGGAGGACAGAGCGTTGTTTGGGACTGAAGCTTTCTTT.

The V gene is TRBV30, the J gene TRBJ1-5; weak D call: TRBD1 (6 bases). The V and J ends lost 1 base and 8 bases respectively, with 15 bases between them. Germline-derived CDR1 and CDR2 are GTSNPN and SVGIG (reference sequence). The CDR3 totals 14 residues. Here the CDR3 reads CAWSADSQVKPQHF. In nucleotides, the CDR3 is TGTGCCTGGAGTGCGGACAGCCAGGTTAAGCCCCAGCATTTT.

CDR3 DNA: TGCGCCAGCAGCTTGGGGCTCCTCCCCCAAAACACTGAAGCTTTCTTT. Encoded protein: CASSLGLLPQNTEAFF. The V and J genes are TRBV5-1 and TRBJ1-1; no clear D. V lost 0 bases and J lost 2, with 14 bases in between. The CDR3 is 16 amino acids. Germline CDR1 is SGHRS and CDR2 is YFSETQ.

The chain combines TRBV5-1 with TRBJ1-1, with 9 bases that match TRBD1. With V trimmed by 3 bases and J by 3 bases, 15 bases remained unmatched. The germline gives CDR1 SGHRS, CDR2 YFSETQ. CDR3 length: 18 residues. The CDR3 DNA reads TGCGCCAGCAGCTACCTCCCGCCGGGACAGGGAACGGACACTGAAGCTTTCTTT. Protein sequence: CASSYLPPGQGTDTEAFF.

CDR3 sequence (DNA): TGTGCCAGCAGTGAAGCGTTCGGACTAGCGGGGGGATTCCAAGAGACCCAGTACTTC. Translating gives CASSEAFGLAGGFQETQYF. V is TRBV2 and J is TRBJ2-5, with TRBD2 matching over 14 bases. This CDR3 spans 19 amino acids. From germline, CDR1 is SNHLY and CDR2 FYNNEI. V shed 0 bases and J 1 base; nucleotides not matched to a gene: 7. Full variable domain (outside the CDR3, taken from reference TRBV2 and TRBJ2-5): EPEVTQTPSHQVTQMGQEVILRCVPISNHLYFYWYRQILGQKVEFLVSFYNNEISEKSEIFDDQFSVERPDGSNFTLKIRSTKLEDSAMYFCASSEAFGLAGGFQETQYFGPGTRLLVL.

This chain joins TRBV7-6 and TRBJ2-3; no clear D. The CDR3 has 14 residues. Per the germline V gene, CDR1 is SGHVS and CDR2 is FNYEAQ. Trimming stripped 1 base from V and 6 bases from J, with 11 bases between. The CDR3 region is CASSLGEARDTQYF. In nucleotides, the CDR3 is TGTGCCAGCAGCTTAGGCGAAGCGCGTGATACGCAGTATTTT.

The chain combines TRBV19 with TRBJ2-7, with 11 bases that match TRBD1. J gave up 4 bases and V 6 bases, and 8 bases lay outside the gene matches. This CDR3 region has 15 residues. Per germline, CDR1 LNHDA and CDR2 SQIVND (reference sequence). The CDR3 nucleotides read TGTGCCAGTAGCCCGCTGGACAGGGGGCGGTACGAGCAGTACTTC. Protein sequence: CASSPLDRGRYEQYF.

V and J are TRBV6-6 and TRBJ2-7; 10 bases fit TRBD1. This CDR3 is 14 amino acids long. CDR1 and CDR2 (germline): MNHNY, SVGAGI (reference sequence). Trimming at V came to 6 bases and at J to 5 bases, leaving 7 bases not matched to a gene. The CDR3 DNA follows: TGTGCCAGCAGAGGGACAGGGGACGTACACGAGCAGTACTTC. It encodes CASRGTGDVHEQYF.

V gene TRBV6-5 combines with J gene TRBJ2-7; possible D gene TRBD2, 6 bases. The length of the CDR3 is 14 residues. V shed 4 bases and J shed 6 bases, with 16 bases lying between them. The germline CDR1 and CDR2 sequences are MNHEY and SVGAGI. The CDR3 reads CASSSPGLWSEQYF. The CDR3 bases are TGTGCCAGCAGTTCCCCGGGACTTTGGTCCGAGCAGTACTTC.

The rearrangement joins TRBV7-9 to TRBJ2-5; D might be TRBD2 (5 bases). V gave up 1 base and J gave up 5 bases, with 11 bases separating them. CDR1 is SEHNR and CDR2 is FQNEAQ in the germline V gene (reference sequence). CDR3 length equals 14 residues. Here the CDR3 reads CASSLVLVDETQYF. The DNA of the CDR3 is TGTGCCAGCAGCTTAGTACTAGTCGATGAGACCCAGTACTTC.